The T cell receptor beta chain under discussion was sequenced for a study of cytomegalovirus exposure and HLA in healthy donors. About this clone itself: Its specificity is unknown.

Broader study findings: In a later analysis, a genetic analysis reported fewer productive-TCR N-insertions in an Asian-associated ancestry cluster than the cohort average. A later analysis showed TCR association rates differing by HLA locus, peaking at DRB1 and lowest at HLA-C.

Germline CDR1 reads SGHNT; CDR2 reads YYREEE (reference sequence). CDR3 size: 13 residues. V lost 6 bases, J lost 0 bases, and 7 bases lay in between. In the PCR, 60 Vbeta and 13 Jbeta primers were used. Sequencing was performed with immunoSEQ multiplex PCR; in TCRdb, only in-frame clones are kept and a portion is missing. The sample has around 200,000 clones. Sequencing was carried out using PBMCs. V and J are TRBV5-4 and TRBJ2-1; D unclear. The source is a girl aged 2-9 years in good health and CMV-seropositive. The CDR3: CASTKPSYNEQFF. CDR3 bases: TGTGCCAGCACTAAACCCTCCTACAATGAGCAGTTCTTC.